The TCR beta chain described here comes from a study of T cells in Graves' hyperthyroidism and ophthalmopathy. The ends lost 6 bases at V and 7 bases at J; junction bases unmatched: 5. The germline V gene has CDR1 SGHVS and CDR2 FNYEAQ. The CDR3 consists of 14 residues. Amplified regions were TCR beta CDR3 sequences from RNA transcripts. Primed by the HTBI set, a first-round RT-PCR was run on the TCR CDR3. TCRdb re-called the multiplex PCR reads through MiXCR, storing one row per CDR3 protein. Here the sample spans hundreds of thousands of distinct CDR3 sequences, roughly 16% being singletons. This TCR came from a woman in her twenties or thirties with Graves' hyperthyroidism. V usage is TRBV7-6 and J usage is TRBJ1-6; 8 bases line up with TRBD1. Sequencing input: blood. CDR3 protein: CASSFQGANSPLHF. CDR3 DNA sequence: TGTGCCAGCAGTTTCCAGGGGGCAAATTCACCCCTCCACTTT.